The clone carrying this T cell receptor beta chain occurred once. Sequencing used immunoSEQ multiplex PCR; TCRdb keeps in-frame clones, though not all of them. In the table there are some 760,000 clones, around 85% of which are singletons. CDR1 SNHLY and CDR2 FYNNEI come from the germline V gene. The V end was cut by 8 bases, the J end by 1 base, with 12 bases between. This CDR3 is built from 13 residues. The sample comes from a study of shared T cell receptors in the human thymus. The same sample was also studied in work on human thymus T cells.

The chain is built from TRBV2 and TRBJ2-7, with D possibly matching TRBD1 (6 bases). The source material was thymocytes. The receptor was isolated from a girl in the first two years of life with a congenital heart defect. DNA for the CDR3: TGTGCCAGCGGACAGAGCGATTCCTACGAGCAGTACTTC. The encoded protein is CASGQSDSYEQYF.